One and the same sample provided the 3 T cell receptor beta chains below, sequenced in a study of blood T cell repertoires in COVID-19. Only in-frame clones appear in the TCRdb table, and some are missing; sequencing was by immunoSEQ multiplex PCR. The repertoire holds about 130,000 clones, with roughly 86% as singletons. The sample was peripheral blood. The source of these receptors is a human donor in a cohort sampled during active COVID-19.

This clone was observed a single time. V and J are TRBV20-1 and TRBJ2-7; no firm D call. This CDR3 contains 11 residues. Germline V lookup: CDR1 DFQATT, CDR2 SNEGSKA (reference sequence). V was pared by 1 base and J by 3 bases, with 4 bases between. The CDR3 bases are TGCAGTGCTAGAGTCCACTACGAGCAGTACTTC. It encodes CSARVHYEQYF.

The CDR3 bases are TGTGCCAGTGGGACAGGGGGCCGATCTGCTGGAAACACCATATATTTT. Translating it yields CASGTGGRSAGNTIYF. This rearrangement joins TRBV19 to TRBJ1-3; 12 positions match TRBD1. The CDR3 runs to 16 residues. Trimming at V came to 8 bases and at J to 2 bases, leaving 7 bases not matched to a gene. The germline V gene has CDR1 LNHDA and CDR2 SQIVND (reference sequence).

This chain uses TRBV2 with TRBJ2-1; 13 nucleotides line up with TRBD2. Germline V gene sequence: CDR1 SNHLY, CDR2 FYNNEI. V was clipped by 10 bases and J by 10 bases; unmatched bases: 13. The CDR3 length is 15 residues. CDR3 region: CATTTSGRKVVEQFF. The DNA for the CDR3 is TGTGCCACCACGACTAGCGGGAGGAAGGTGGTCGAGCAGTTCTTC.